Given below is one T cell receptor beta chain in context. Its matching antigen is unknown. The data belong to a study of Ad26.COV2.S vaccination and SARS-CoV-2 variants. About the study: Dosing was one shot or two shots 56 days apart. Study outcomes and limitations: Marked by substantial breadth, spike-specific CD8+ and CD4+ T cell responses were reportedly seen after vaccination.

Described treatment: 15 to 20 received Ad26.COV2.S at low or high dose, single or two shots; roughly five received placebo; per-sample allocation not given. Collection of the samples took place on day 63 after the first injection of vaccine or placebo. Donor was an adult aged 18-55 years in Boston. An Ad26 vector carrying the Wuhan-strain SARS-CoV-2 spike served as the vaccine. Profiled with immunoSEQ multiplex PCR; TCRdb holds only in-frame clones, not every one. The data hold about 320,000 clones, with around four fifths observed a single time. This CDR3 is built from 13 residues. J gave up 3 bases and V 4 bases, and 2 bases lay outside the gene matches. CDR1 MGHRA and CDR2 YSYEKL come from the germline V gene.

The V gene is TRBV4-1, the J gene TRBJ2-5; the match to TRBD2 covers 7 bases. The input for sequencing was peripheral blood, taken in a trial of Ad26.COV2.S vaccine versus placebo. This clonotype originated in a person aged 18-60 years who received the Ad26.COV2.S COVID-19 vaccine or a placebo. CDR3 nucleotides: TGCGCCAGCAGCCGGGCGGGGGAAGAGACCCAGTACTTC. Protein sequence: CASSRAGEETQYF.